These 5 T cell receptor beta chains share one sample of origin, sequenced in a study of OX40 agonist ivuxolimab in advanced cancers. Assay used: immunoSEQ multiplex PCR; TCRdb lists only in-frame clones, some missing. The table has some 64,000 clones, about 87% seen once. This specimen consisted of CD4+ or CD8+ T cells sorted from blood, obtained in a trial of the OX40 agonist ivuxolimab. The receptors here all came from an adult with an advanced solid tumor such as melanoma, head and neck, liver or kidney cancer.

The chain uses TRBV2 and TRBJ2-5; D may match TRBD1 or TRBD2 (5 bases each). Germline loops: CDR1 SNHLY, CDR2 FYNNEI. Trimming removed 6 bases at V and 4 bases at J, with 15 bases between. The CDR3 runs to 14 residues. Here the CDR3 reads CASSRDAVGETQYF. The CDR3 nucleotides read TGTGCCAGCAGCCGGGACGCGGTGGGAGAGACCCAGTACTTC.

The CDR3 reads CASRRGRDMAQPQHF. CDR3 nucleotides: TGTGCCAGTCGGAGGGGGCGCGATATGGCTCAGCCCCAGCATTTT. The rearrangement joins TRBV19 to TRBJ1-5, with 7 nucleotides matching TRBD1. The J segment lost 6 bases and the V segment lost 8 bases, leaving 13 bases of the junction unmatched. CDR1 LNHDA and CDR2 SQIVND come from the germline V gene (reference sequence). The CDR3 contains 15 residues.

This clone was seen just once. This rearrangement joins TRBV19 to TRBJ2-6; TRBD2 matches 10 bases. The germline V gene has CDR1 LNHDA and CDR2 SQIVND (reference sequence). Trimming took 5 bases from V and 4 from J; bases not matched to a gene: 20. CDR3 length: 21 residues. CDR3: CASSPQRLAGKLGPGANVLTF. The CDR3 DNA is TGTGCCAGTAGTCCCCAAAGACTAGCGGGTAAGCTCGGTCCCGGGGCCAACGTCCTGACTTTC.

This clone occurred once. V and J are TRBV7-9 and TRBJ1-2, with D hard to call. Trimming removed 3 bases at V and 0 bases at J, with 8 bases between. Germline CDR1 and CDR2: SEHNR and FQNEAQ (reference sequence). The CDR3 has 14 residues. In DNA, the CDR3 is TGTGCCAGCAGCTTGCGACCTTCTAACTATGGCTACACCTTC. Residues: CASSLRPSNYGYTF.

Here the CDR3 DNA reads TGCGCCAGCGACTGGGGGGACACTGAAGCTTTCTTT. It yields the protein CASDWGDTEAFF. The chain employs TRBV5-1 and TRBJ1-1, with D perhaps matching TRBD1 (5 bases). The CDR3 is 12 residues long. Trimming left V 7 bases short and J 3 bases short, with 10 bases between. Germline V gene lookup returns CDR1 SGHRS and CDR2 YFSETQ.